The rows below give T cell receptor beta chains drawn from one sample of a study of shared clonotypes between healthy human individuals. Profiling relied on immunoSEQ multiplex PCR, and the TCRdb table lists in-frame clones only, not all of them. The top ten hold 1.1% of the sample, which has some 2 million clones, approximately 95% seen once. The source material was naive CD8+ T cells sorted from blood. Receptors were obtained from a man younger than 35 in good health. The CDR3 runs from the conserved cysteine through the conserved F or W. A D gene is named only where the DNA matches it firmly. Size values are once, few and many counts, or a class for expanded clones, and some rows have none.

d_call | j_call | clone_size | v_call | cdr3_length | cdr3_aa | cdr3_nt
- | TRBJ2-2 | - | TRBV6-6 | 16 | CASSFTGGLNTGELFF | TGTGCCAGCAGTTTTACGGGGGGCTTGAACACCGGGGAGCTGTTTTTT
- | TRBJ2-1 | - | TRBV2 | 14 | CASSETLVTHEQFF | TGTGCCAGCAGTGAAACGTTAGTCACCCATGAGCAGTTCTTC
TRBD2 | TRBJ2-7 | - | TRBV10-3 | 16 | CAISGPGLAGTYEQYF | TGTGCCATCAGTGGCCCGGGACTAGCGGGAACCTACGAGCAGTACTTC
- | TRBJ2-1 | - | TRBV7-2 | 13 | CASTFLGVGEQFF | TGTGCCAGCACTTTCCTCGGGGTGGGTGAGCAGTTCTTC
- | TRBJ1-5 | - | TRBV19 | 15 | CASSILDRSNQPQHF | TGTGCCAGTAGTATACTGGACCGTAGCAATCAGCCCCAGCATTTT
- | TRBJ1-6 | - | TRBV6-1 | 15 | CASSEGGQLGSPLHF | TGTGCCAGCAGTGAAGGTGGCCAGTTGGGTTCACCCCTCCACTTT
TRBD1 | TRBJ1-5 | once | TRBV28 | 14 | CASSLRDRDQPQHF | TGTGCCAGCAGTTTGCGGGACAGAGATCAGCCCCAGCATTTT
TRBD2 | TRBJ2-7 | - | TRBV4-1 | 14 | CASSPRSGSYEQYF | TGCGCCAGCAGCCCACGTAGCGGGAGCTACGAGCAGTACTTC
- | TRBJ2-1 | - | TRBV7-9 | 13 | CALTPGDHNEQFF | TGTGCGCTCACCCCGGGGGACCACAATGAGCAGTTCTTC
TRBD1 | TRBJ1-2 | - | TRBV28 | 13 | CASLGQPIYGYTF | TGTGCCAGCCTGGGACAGCCGATCTATGGCTACACCTTC
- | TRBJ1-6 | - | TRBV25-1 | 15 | CASSVTRGANSPLHF | TGTGCCAGCAGTGTCACGAGGGGGGCTAATTCACCCCTCCACTTT
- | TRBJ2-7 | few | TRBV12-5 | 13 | CASGLDRFYEQYF | TGTGCTAGTGGTCTAGACAGGTTCTACGAGCAGTACTTC
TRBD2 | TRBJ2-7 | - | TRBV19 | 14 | CASSPGLAGLEQYF | TGTGCCAGTAGCCCCGGACTAGCGGGACTCGAGCAGTACTTC
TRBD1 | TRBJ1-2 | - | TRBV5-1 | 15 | CASSSPDRDGYGYTF | TGCGCCAGCAGCTCCCCGGACAGGGACGGCTATGGCTACACCTTC
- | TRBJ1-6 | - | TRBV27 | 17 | CASSFRQASSYNSPLHF | TGTGCCAGCAGTTTTAGACAGGCTAGCTCCTATAATTCACCCCTCCACTTT
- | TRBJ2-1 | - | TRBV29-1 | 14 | CSVPSYRPYNEQFF | TGCAGCGTTCCGTCTTATCGTCCCTACAATGAGCAGTTCTTC
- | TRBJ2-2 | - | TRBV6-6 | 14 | CASSFFPGYGELFF | TGTGCCAGCAGTTTTTTCCCAGGGTACGGGGAGCTGTTTTTT
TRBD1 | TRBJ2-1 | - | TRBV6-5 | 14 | CASSTRDSYNEQFF | TGTGCCAGCAGTACTCGGGACAGCTACAATGAGCAGTTCTTC
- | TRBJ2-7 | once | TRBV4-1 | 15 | CASSPSIVAGDEQYF | TGCGCCAGCAGCCCAAGTATAGTGGCTGGGGACGAGCAGTACTTC
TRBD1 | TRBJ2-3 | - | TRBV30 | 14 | CAWSGGTGTDTQYF | TGTGCCTGGAGTGGGGGGACAGGAACAGATACGCAGTATTTT
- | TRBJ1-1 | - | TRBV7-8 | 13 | CASSLVGPTEAFF | TGTGCCAGCAGCTTAGTGGGGCCCACTGAAGCTTTCTTT
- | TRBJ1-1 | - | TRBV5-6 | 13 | CASSLYVNTEAFF | TGTGCCAGCAGCTTGTACGTGAACACTGAAGCTTTCTTT
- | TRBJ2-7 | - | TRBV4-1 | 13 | CASSQGLPDEQYF | TGCGCCAGCAGCCAAGGACTCCCCGACGAGCAGTACTTC
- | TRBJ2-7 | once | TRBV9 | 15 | CASSVGSVHSYEQYF | TGTGCCAGCAGCGTAGGGTCAGTGCACAGCTACGAGCAGTACTTC
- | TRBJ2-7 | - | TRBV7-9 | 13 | CASSYGAGSEQYF | TGTGCCAGCAGCTACGGGGCGGGCTCCGAGCAGTACTTC
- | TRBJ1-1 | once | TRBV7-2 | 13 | CASSFGENTEAFF | TGTGCCAGCAGCTTTGGGGAGAACACTGAAGCTTTCTTT
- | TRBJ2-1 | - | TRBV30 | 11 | CAWSLDNEQFF | TGTGCCTGGAGCCTGGACAATGAGCAGTTCTTC
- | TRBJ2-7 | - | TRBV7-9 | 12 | CASSWDNYEQYF | TGTGCCAGCAGCTGGGACAATTACGAGCAGTACTTC
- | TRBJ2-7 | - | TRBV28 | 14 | CASSLWGSSYEQYF | TGTGCCAGCAGTTTATGGGGGAGCTCCTACGAGCAGTACTTC